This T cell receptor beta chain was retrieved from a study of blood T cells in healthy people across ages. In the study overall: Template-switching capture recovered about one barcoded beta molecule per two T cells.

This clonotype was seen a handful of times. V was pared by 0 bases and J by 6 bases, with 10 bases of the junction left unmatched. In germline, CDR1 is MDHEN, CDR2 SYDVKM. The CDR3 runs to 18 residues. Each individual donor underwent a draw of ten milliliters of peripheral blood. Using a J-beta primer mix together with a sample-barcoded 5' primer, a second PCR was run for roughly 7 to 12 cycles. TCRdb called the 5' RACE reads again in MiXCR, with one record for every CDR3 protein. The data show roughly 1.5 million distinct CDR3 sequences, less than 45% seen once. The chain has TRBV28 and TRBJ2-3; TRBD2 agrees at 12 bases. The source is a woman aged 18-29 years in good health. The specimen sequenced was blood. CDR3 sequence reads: CASSLWIASGGAKDTQYF. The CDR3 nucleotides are TGTGCCAGCAGTTTATGGATCGCTAGCGGGGGGGCCAAGGATACGCAGTATTTT.